This TCR beta chain was observed in a study of technical replicates of blood from a few donors. Generated by immunoSEQ multiplex PCR, the TCRdb table keeps only in-frame clones and is missing some. The table lists about 12,000 clones, 95% of them singletons. Material: PBMCs. The clonotype comes from a human donor in good health.

CDR3 coding DNA: TGTGCCAGCCGACTAGCGGATACATACGAGCAGTACTTC. This gives the protein CASRLADTYEQYF. The genes are TRBV27 and TRBJ2-7, with 9 bases fitting TRBD2. Trimming at V came to 8 bases and at J to 4 bases, leaving 6 bases not matched to a gene. Looked up from germline, CDR1 is MNHEY and CDR2 is SMNVEV (reference sequence). The CDR3 length is 13 residues.